A single sample gave rise to the 13 T cell receptor beta chains below, sequenced in a study of response to subunit inactivated influenza vaccine. TCRdb called the RT-PCR reads again in MiXCR, with one record for every CDR3 protein. The sample contains over 800,000 distinct CDR3 sequences, 21% of which appear only once. The starting material was PBMCs from blood, obtained roughly 5 days after vaccination. Receptor source: a man aged 45-65 years who received an inactivated influenza vaccine.

In this sample, this clonotype turned up many times. V usage is TRBV5-1 and J usage is TRBJ2-3; D is ambiguous. The CDR3 sequence is 14 residues long. Per germline, CDR1 SGHRS and CDR2 YFSETQ. V was clipped by 1 base and J by 2 bases, with 8 bases between them. CDR3 DNA sequence: TGCGCCAGCAGCTTGCCAGAGATCACAGATACGCAGTATTTT. This translates into CASSLPEITDTQYF.

This chain joins TRBV18 and TRBJ1-1; D is ambiguous. Per germline, CDR1 KGHSH and CDR2 LQKENI. Trimming left V 0 bases short and J 2 bases short, with 10 bases between. This CDR3 contains 15 residues. CDR3 DNA sequence: TGTGCCAGCTCACCACCGGGCGGTTATAACACTGAAGCTTTCTTT. This sequence encodes CASSPPGGYNTEAFF. The variable domain in full, with the rest retrieved from reference TRBV18 and TRBJ1-1, is NAGVMQNPRHLVRRRGQEARLRCSPMKGHSHVYWYRQLPEEGLKFMVYLQKENIIDESGMPKERFSAEFPKEGPSILRIQQVVRGDSAAYFCASSPPGGYNTEAFFGQGTRLTVV.

V and J are TRBV4-1 and TRBJ1-5; 8 bases agree with TRBD1. With 0 bases clipped from V and 5 bases from J, the junction kept 6 bases outside the gene matches. Germline-derived CDR1 and CDR2 are MGHRA and YSYEKL. The CDR3 covers 16 residues. Here the CDR3 reads CASSQDPQGAHQPQHF. The CDR3 DNA follows: TGCGCCAGCAGCCAAGATCCGCAGGGGGCGCATCAGCCCCAGCATTTT.

The chain carries TRBV12-3 or TRBV12-4 and TRBJ1-4; possibly TRBD1 for D (5 bases). The CDR3 extends over 14 amino acids. V was pared by 3 bases and J by 7 bases, with 12 bases between. CDR3 nucleotides: TGTGCCAGCAGTTTGGGGGGGAGGCGTGAAAAACTGTTTTTT. Its translation: CASSLGGRREKLFF.

This clonotype showed up many times. The rearrangement links TRBV12-3 or TRBV12-4 to TRBJ2-7; possibly TRBD1 for D (6 bases). V dropped 0 bases and J dropped 9 bases, with 9 bases sitting between them. The CDR3 is 12 residues long. DNA of the CDR3: TGTGCCAGCAGTTTAGCTAGGGGGTGGCAGTACTTC. Translating gives CASSLARGWQYF.

J is TRBJ2-1 and V is TRBV12-3 or TRBV12-4, with D possibly matching TRBD2 (5 bases). This CDR3 is 13 amino acids long. Trimming left V 4 bases short and J 5 bases short, with 9 bases between. CDR3 in DNA: TGTGCCAGCAGTTCCGGGATAAACAATGAGCAGTTCTTC. The encoded protein is CASSSGINNEQFF.

V usage is TRBV27 and J usage is TRBJ2-4; D possibly corresponds to TRBD1 (6 bases). V lost 4 bases and J 9 bases, leaving 22 bases between the germline ends. CDR3 size: 16 residues. Germline V lookup: CDR1 MNHEY, CDR2 SMNVEV (reference sequence). CDR3 DNA sequence: TGTGCCAGCAGTTCAAGGCCCGGGACATCGAGGGGCATTCAGTACTTC. This codes for CASSSRPGTSRGIQYF.

The chain joins TRBV2 to TRBJ2-1; tentative D call: TRBD2 (5 bases). The CDR3 sequence is 15 residues long. Trimming took off 6 bases at V and 1 base at J, with 13 bases between the two ends. Germline CDR1 and CDR2: SNHLY and FYNNEI. CDR3 protein: CASSASFASYNEQFF. CDR3 nucleotides: TGTGCCAGCAGCGCTAGCTTCGCGTCCTACAATGAGCAGTTCTTC.

This clonotype was seen a handful of times. This chain connects TRBV19 to TRBJ2-1; the D call may be TRBD1 or TRBD2 (5 bases each). V was pared by 4 bases and J by 4 bases, with 11 bases between. The germline V gene has CDR1 LNHDA and CDR2 SQIVND (reference sequence). This CDR3 spans 14 amino acids. The chain's CDR3 is CASSTRDGYNEQFF. CDR3 DNA sequence: TGTGCCAGTAGTACCCGGGACGGTTACAATGAGCAGTTCTTC.

This clonotype was counted a few times. The chain couples TRBV20-1 to TRBJ2-5, with D tentatively TRBD1 (6 bases). The CDR3 runs to 14 residues. Trimming shortened V by 2 bases and J by 4 bases, and 14 bases separated the two germline ends. Germline V gene lookup returns CDR1 DFQATT and CDR2 SNEGSKA (reference sequence). CDR3 sequence: CSARIRRGGETQYF. The CDR3 nucleotides are TGCAGTGCTAGAATCCGCCGAGGGGGAGAGACCCAGTACTTC.

This chain links TRBV24-1 with TRBJ2-3; 10 bases map to TRBD1. Germline V gives CDR1 KGHDR, CDR2 SFDVKD. The J segment lost 4 bases and the V segment lost 10 bases, leaving 7 bases of the junction unmatched. The CDR3 totals 14 residues. The CDR3 bases are TGTGCCACATCCGGGACAGGGGTAGCAGATACGCAGTATTTT. It specifies CATSGTGVADTQYF.

This clonotype was seen more than once but under ten times. V and J are TRBV5-1 and TRBJ1-1; possible D gene TRBD1, 6 bases. The CDR3 consists of 15 residues. The V gene lost 4 bases and the J gene lost 1 base, with 14 bases spanning the gap. Germline values: CDR1 SGHRS, CDR2 YFSETQ. Here the CDR3 DNA reads TGCGCCAGCAGCCCGACTACAGGGACGAACACTGAAGCTTTCTTT. Protein: CASSPTTGTNTEAFF. Using reference TRBV5-1 and TRBJ1-1 for the parts outside the CDR3, the full variable domain is KAGVTQTPRYLIKTRGQQVTLSCSPISGHRSVSWYQQTPGQGLQFLFEYFSETQRNKGNFPGRFSGRQFSNSRSEMNVSTLELGDSALYLCASSPTTGTNTEAFFGQGTRLTVV.

In its sample, this clonotype was seen a few times. The genes are TRBV5-6 and TRBJ1-2; D might be TRBD1 (5 bases). Between the trimmed V and J ends, which lost 2 bases and 13 bases, there was a span of 12 bases. The CDR3 is 11 residues long. Germline V gene sequence: CDR1 SGHDT, CDR2 YYEEEE. In DNA form, the CDR3 reads TGTGCCAGCAGCTTTTCAGGGATTGGCACCTTC. Translated: CASSFSGIGTF.